These T cell receptor beta chains were read from a single sample in a study of cytomegalovirus exposure and HLA in healthy donors. Method: immunoSEQ multiplex PCR; TCRdb's copy keeps in-frame clones and lacks some. The sample lists 90,000 to 100,000 clones, 60% to 80% seen once, with 7.7% in the top ten. The sample consisted of PBMCs. These receptors all come from a female donor in good health and CMV-seronegative. CDR3s include the opening cysteine and the closing phenylalanine or tryptophan. A D gene is named only where the DNA matches it firmly. The size field is filled for only some rows; it gives once, few, many or a size class.

V,D,size,J,CDR3,DNA
TRBV30,TRBD1,.,TRBJ1-2,CAWSTRQGRGGYTF,TGTGCCTGGAGTACCAGACAGGGACGGGGCGGCTACACCTTC
TRBV2,.,.,TRBJ1-5,CASNVEGDQPQHF,TGTGCCAGCAATGTCGAGGGTGACCAGCCCCAGCATTTT
TRBV7-9,.,.,TRBJ1-1,CASSVEGDEAFF,TGTGCCAGCAGCGTAGAAGGGGATGAAGCTTTCTTT
TRBV7-2,TRBD2,few,TRBJ2-3,CASSTAGGHTDTQYF,TGTGCCAGCAGTACAGCGGGGGGGCACACAGATACGCAGTATTTT
TRBV9,TRBD2,.,TRBJ2-1,CASSRLAGGGNEQFF,TGTGCCAGCAGCCGACTAGCGGGAGGAGGGAATGAGCAGTTCTTC
TRBV18,.,.,TRBJ2-3,CASSPRGTDVTDTQYF,TGTGCCAGCTCACCTCGGGGGACAGATGTCACAGATACGCAGTATTTT
TRBV5-6,.,.,TRBJ2-6,CASSLVTREPISGANVLTF,TGTGCCAGCAGCCTGGTCACCCGGGAACCAATCTCTGGGGCCAACGTCCTGACTTTC
TRBV5-1,.,.,TRBJ1-2,CASSLSRQLGYTF,TGCGCCAGCAGCTTATCCAGACAGCTCGGCTACACCTTC
TRBV27,.,.,TRBJ1-2,CASSLSGYAGSDYGYTF,TGTGCCAGCAGTTTATCGGGCTATGCAGGCTCGGACTATGGCTACACCTTC
TRBV12-5,TRBD2,few,TRBJ2-2,CASGLSPSGDYTGELFF,TGTGCTAGTGGTTTAAGTCCTAGCGGGGACTACACCGGGGAGCTGTTTTTT
TRBV11-2,.,.,TRBJ1-1,CASSLVRVAEAFF,TGTGCCAGCAGCTTAGTGAGAGTTGCTGAAGCTTTCTTT
TRBV5-1,.,.,TRBJ2-3,CASSLSGSRDTQYF,TGCGCCAGCAGCTTGAGTGGGAGCCGAGATACGCAGTATTTT
TRBV9,.,.,TRBJ2-2,CASSARGPGELFF,TGTGCCAGCAGCGCCAGGGGACCCGGGGAGCTGTTTTTT
TRBV2,.,.,TRBJ1-2,CASTPDTYYGYTF,TGTGCCAGCACCCCCGACACTTACTATGGCTACACCTTC
TRBV7-3,.,.,TRBJ2-1,CASSLGGGEQFF,TGTGCCAGCAGCTTAGGGGGAGGCGAGCAGTTCTTC
TRBV7-2,.,few,TRBJ1-5,CASSSLTGQPQHF,TGTGCCAGCAGCTCGCTGACGGGTCAGCCCCAGCATTTT
TRBV28,TRBD1,.,TRBJ1-5,CASLDRIYPQPQHF,TGTGCCTCCTTGGACAGGATCTATCCGCAGCCCCAGCATTTT
TRBV30,.,.,TRBJ2-3,CAWSRDIGGTDTQYF,TGTGCCTGGAGTCGTGACATCGGTGGTACAGATACGCAGTATTTT
TRBV6-5,TRBD1,.,TRBJ1-2,CASTQWDRGLGGYTF,TGTGCCAGCACCCAATGGGACAGGGGGCTCGGGGGCTACACCTTC
TRBV19,TRBD1,.,TRBJ1-1,CASSTGGLSEAFF,TGTGCCAGTTCGACAGGGGGTCTTTCTGAAGCTTTCTTT
TRBV5-1,.,.,TRBJ2-3,CASSWSTGRTSTDTQYF,TGCGCCAGCAGCTGGTCCACAGGGCGAACTAGCACAGATACGCAGTATTTT
TRBV10-1,.,.,TRBJ2-7,CASSERRVGRGLGEQYF,TGCGCCAGCAGTGAGAGAAGAGTCGGCAGGGGATTGGGCGAGCAGTACTTC
TRBV19,.,.,TRBJ2-5,CATSFGVRLGIQETQYF,TGTGCCACTAGCTTTGGAGTTCGTCTAGGTATTCAAGAGACCCAGTACTTC
TRBV7-2,TRBD2,.,TRBJ2-3,CASSLEIAGVTQYF,TGTGCCAGCAGCTTAGAAATAGCGGGAGTTACGCAGTATTTT
TRBV6-5,.,.,TRBJ2-5,CASSWGGTQYF,TGTGCCAGCAGTTGGGGGGGCACCCAGTACTTC
TRBV5-1,TRBD2,.,TRBJ2-2,CASSYRTSGTGELFF,TGCGCCAGCAGCTACCGGACTAGCGGGACCGGGGAGCTGTTTTTT
TRBV30,.,.,TRBJ1-1,CARSPIETEAFF,TGTGCCCGGAGCCCAATTGAGACTGAAGCTTTCTTT
TRBV5-1,.,.,TRBJ2-4,CASSHSGSFRGKNIQYF,TGCGCCAGCAGCCACTCCGGGTCCTTCAGGGGCAAAAACATTCAGTACTTC
TRBV21-1,.,.,TRBJ2-1,CASSKEASGKGYNEQFF,TGTGCCAGCAGCAAAGAGGCTAGCGGGAAAGGCTACAATGAGCAGTTCTTC
TRBV6-6,.,few,TRBJ1-5,CASAPGDFSNQPQHF,TGTGCCAGCGCTCCAGGGGATTTTAGCAATCAGCCCCAGCATTTT
TRBV19,.,.,TRBJ1-1,CASRDKKNTEAFF,TGTGCCAGCCGGGACAAAAAGAACACTGAAGCTTTCTTT
TRBV29-1,TRBD2,many,TRBJ2-1,CSVTSGAYNEQFF,TGCAGCGTGACTAGCGGGGCCTACAATGAGCAGTTCTTC
TRBV7-2,.,few,TRBJ1-1,CASSSGAGTEAFF,TGTGCCAGCAGCTCAGGGGCCGGCACTGAAGCTTTCTTT
TRBV5-6,.,.,TRBJ1-4,CASSLRTGRGEKLFF,TGTGCCAGCAGCTTGAGAACAGGTCGAGGTGAAAAACTGTTTTTT
TRBV2,TRBD1,few,TRBJ1-1,CASNLQGAKAFF,TGTGCCAGCAACCTACAGGGGGCTAAAGCTTTCTTT
TRBV7-3,TRBD2,.,TRBJ2-1,CASSLSSGSPGNEQFF,TGTGCCAGCAGCTTATCGAGCGGGAGCCCCGGGAATGAGCAGTTCTTC
TRBV7-6,.,.,TRBJ2-7,CASSLALGLNQGKAGYEQYF,TGTGCCAGCAGCTTAGCGCTAGGATTAAACCAGGGAAAAGCTGGCTACGAGCAGTACTTC
TRBV5-1,.,.,TRBJ2-7,CASSSADSYEQYF,TGCGCCAGCAGCTCCGCGGACAGCTACGAGCAGTACTTC
TRBV27,.,.,TRBJ1-3,CASSLVEGNTIYF,TGTGCCAGCAGTTTGGTCGAGGGAAACACCATATATTTT
TRBV11-2,.,.,TRBJ1-2,CASSSWTEFYGYTF,TGTGCCAGCAGCTCCTGGACAGAATTCTATGGCTACACCTTC
TRBV4-3,TRBD1,once,TRBJ1-4,CASSQTGDPLEKLFF,TGCGCCAGCAGCCAGACAGGGGACCCTCTTGAAAAACTGTTTTTT
TRBV30,TRBD1,.,TRBJ1-5,CAWSVRTGVNQPQHF,TGTGCCTGGAGTGTAAGGACAGGGGTCAATCAGCCCCAGCATTTT
TRBV15,.,.,TRBJ2-3,CATSRGVRQGGTDTQYF,TGTGCCACCAGCAGAGGCGTGCGGCAGGGTGGCACAGATACGCAGTATTTT
TRBV9,.,.,TRBJ2-7,CASSGAPGAGLYEQYF,TGTGCCAGCAGCGGGGCCCCAGGGGCGGGTCTATACGAGCAGTACTTC
TRBV5-4,TRBD1,.,TRBJ1-2,CASSRTGGGYGYTF,TGTGCCAGCAGCAGGACAGGGGGTGGTTATGGCTACACCTTC
TRBV28,TRBD2,.,TRBJ2-1,CASSLYLAGDRDEQFF,TGTGCCAGCAGTTTATATCTAGCGGGAGATAGGGATGAGCAGTTCTTC